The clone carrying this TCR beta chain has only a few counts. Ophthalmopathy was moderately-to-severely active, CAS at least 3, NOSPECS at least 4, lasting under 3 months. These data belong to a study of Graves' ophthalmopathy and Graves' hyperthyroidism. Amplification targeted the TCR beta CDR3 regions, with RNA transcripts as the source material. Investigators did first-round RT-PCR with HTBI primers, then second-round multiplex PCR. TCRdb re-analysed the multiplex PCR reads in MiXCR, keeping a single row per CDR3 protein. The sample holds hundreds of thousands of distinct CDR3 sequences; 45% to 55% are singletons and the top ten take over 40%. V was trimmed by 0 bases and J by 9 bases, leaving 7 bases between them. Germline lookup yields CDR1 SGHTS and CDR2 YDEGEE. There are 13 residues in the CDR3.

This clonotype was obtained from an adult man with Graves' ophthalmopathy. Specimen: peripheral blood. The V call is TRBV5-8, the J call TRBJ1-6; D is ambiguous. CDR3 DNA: TGTGCCAGCAGCTTGGTAACCGGTTCACCCCTCCACTTT. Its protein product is CASSLVTGSPLHF.